Listed below are T cell receptor beta chains from one sample, sequenced in a study of Ad26.COV2.S vaccination and SARS-CoV-2 variants. Data came from immunoSEQ multiplex PCR; TCRdb stores just in-frame clones and leaves some out. Of approximately 300,000 clones in the sample, just under 85% were seen once. Sequencing was performed on peripheral blood, taken in a trial of Ad26.COV2.S vaccine versus placebo. The receptor set was obtained from a person between 18 and 59 years old who received the Ad26.COV2.S COVID-19 vaccine or a placebo. CDR3s include the opening cysteine and the closing phenylalanine or tryptophan. Each record gives: clone size, D gene, J gene, V gene, CDR3 protein, CDR3 DNA. A D gene is named only where the DNA matches it firmly. Clone size, where shown, is once, few, many, or a class for clones that have expanded.

-,-,TRBJ2-5,TRBV12-3/TRBV12-4,CASAAWETQYF,TGTGCCAGCGCAGCGTGGGAGACCCAGTACTTC
-,TRBD2,TRBJ2-7,TRBV27,CASSFSLAGGHEQYF,TGTGCCAGCAGTTTCAGCCTAGCGGGGGGCCACGAGCAGTACTTC
few,-,TRBJ1-2,TRBV13,CASSSKGFGANYGYTF,TGTGCCAGCAGCTCTAAAGGCTTTGGGGCTAACTATGGCTACACCTTC
-,TRBD2,TRBJ2-3,TRBV7-3,CASSRTSGASETQYF,TGTGCCAGCAGTCGAACTAGCGGGGCTTCCGAGACGCAGTATTTT
-,TRBD2,TRBJ2-7,TRBV2,CASSGGGGYEQYF,TGTGCCAGCAGTGGGGGGGGTGGCTACGAGCAGTACTTC
few,TRBD1,TRBJ1-1,TRBV7-9,CASSTPTGLGSGAFF,TGTGCCAGCAGCACTCCGACAGGGTTAGGAAGTGGAGCTTTCTTT
once,TRBD1,TRBJ1-2,TRBV28,CASSSGTGVGYTF,TGTGCCAGCAGCTCCGGGACAGGGGTAGGCTACACCTTC
-,-,TRBJ2-3,TRBV12-3/TRBV12-4,CASIGTNTDTQYF,TGTGCCAGCATCGGGACCAACACAGATACGCAGTATTTT
-,TRBD1,TRBJ1-2,TRBV11-3,CASSPSTGPKGYTF,TGTGCCAGCAGCCCTTCGACAGGGCCTAAAGGCTACACCTTC
-,-,TRBJ2-7,TRBV11-2,CASSLVRGRIYEQYF,TGTGCCAGCAGCTTAGTGCGTGGTCGGATCTACGAGCAGTACTTC
-,-,TRBJ2-7,TRBV5-1,CASSSGRGAVYEQYF,TGCGCCAGCAGCTCAGGTCGGGGGGCAGTTTACGAGCAGTACTTC
-,-,TRBJ1-1,TRBV20-1,CSARRDTEAFF,TGCAGTGCTCGGAGGGACACTGAAGCTTTCTTT
-,TRBD1,TRBJ2-3,TRBV4-1,CASSQRTGTGVADTQYF,TGCGCCAGCAGCCAACGAACCGGGACAGGGGTTGCAGATACGCAGTATTTT
-,-,TRBJ2-7,TRBV5-1,CASSPLSPEYEQYF,TGCGCCAGCAGCCCCCTGTCCCCTGAGTACGAGCAGTACTTC
-,-,TRBJ1-6,TRBV7-9,CASSSMTDYNSPLHF,TGTGCCAGCAGCTCCATGACGGACTATAATTCACCCCTCCACTTT
-,TRBD2,TRBJ2-7,TRBV2,CASSDGLAGAYEQYF,TGTGCCAGCAGTGACGGACTAGCGGGGGCCTACGAGCAGTACTTC
-,TRBD1,TRBJ1-1,TRBV10-3,CAISEGGLDRVNTEAFF,TGTGCCATCAGTGAGGGGGGCCTAGACAGGGTGAACACTGAAGCTTTCTTT
-,-,TRBJ1-4,TRBV30,CACLVRANEKLFF,TGTGCCTGTTTGGTGAGGGCTAATGAAAAACTGTTTTTT
-,-,TRBJ2-2,TRBV7-9,CASSLKGLTGELFF,TGTGCCAGCAGCTTAAAGGGTCTCACCGGGGAGCTGTTTTTT
once,-,TRBJ2-1,TRBV5-4,CASSFWSGSDNEQFF,TGTGCCAGCAGCTTTTGGTCAGGGAGTGACAATGAGCAGTTCTTC
-,-,TRBJ2-7,TRBV11-1,CASSLTDTSSYEQYF,TGTGCCAGCAGCTTAACAGACACAAGCTCCTACGAGCAGTACTTC
many,-,TRBJ1-5,TRBV28,CASVGGGSNQPQHF,TGTGCCAGCGTTGGCGGAGGGAGCAATCAGCCCCAGCATTTT
-,-,TRBJ1-2,TRBV3-1/TRBV3-2,CASSPHLDYGYTF,TGTGCCAGCAGCCCCCATTTGGACTATGGCTACACCTTC
-,TRBD1,TRBJ1-2,TRBV7-8,CASSSRTGGYHTF,TGTGCCAGCAGCTCAAGGACAGGAGGCTACCACACCTTC
-,TRBD2,TRBJ2-1,TRBV27,CASSLFRLAGSNEQFF,TGTGCCAGCAGTTTATTTCGACTAGCGGGGTCGAATGAGCAGTTCTTC
-,TRBD1,TRBJ2-7,TRBV20-1,CSASLADRVSEQYF,TGCAGTGCTAGTCTGGCCGACAGGGTGTCCGAGCAGTACTTC
-,-,TRBJ2-1,TRBV5-1,CASSLGPEQFF,TGCGCCAGCAGCTTGGGGCCGGAGCAGTTCTTC
-,-,TRBJ1-3,TRBV6-1,CASSEDLSGNTIYF,TGTGCCAGCAGTGAAGACCTCTCTGGAAACACCATATATTTT
-,TRBD2,TRBJ2-2,TRBV11-2,CASSFTSEAGELFF,TGTGCCAGCAGCTTCACTAGCGAGGCCGGGGAGCTGTTTTTT
-,-,TRBJ2-6,TRBV4-2,CASSQARPISGANVLTF,TGTGCCAGCAGCCAAGCCCGGCCTATTTCTGGGGCCAACGTCCTGACTTTC
-,TRBD1,TRBJ1-1,TRBV5-6,CASSFRTGGVNTEAFF,TGTGCCAGCAGCTTCAGGACAGGGGGTGTAAACACTGAAGCTTTCTTT
-,-,TRBJ2-3,TRBV5-1,CASSLYGGGATDTQYF,TGCGCCAGCAGCTTGTACGGGGGAGGAGCCACAGATACGCAGTATTTT
-,-,TRBJ1-1,TRBV7-6,CAADGGGQASPVETEAFF,TGTGCCGCAGATGGGGGGGGGCAGGCAAGCCCGGTAGAAACTGAAGCTTTCTTT
-,TRBD2,TRBJ2-3,TRBV6-1,CASSERGEATQYF,TGTGCCAGCAGTGAACGGGGGGAGGCTACGCAGTATTTT
few,TRBD1,TRBJ1-5,TRBV19,CASRKGQGNQPQHF,TGTGCCAGTAGGAAAGGACAGGGCAATCAGCCCCAGCATTTT
-,-,TRBJ2-3,TRBV5-1,CASSLASSGPITDTQYF,TGCGCCAGCAGCTTGGCCTCAAGTGGCCCTATCACAGATACGCAGTATTTT
-,-,TRBJ1-2,TRBV9,CASSPVGVLYGYTF,TGTGCCAGCAGCCCGGTTGGGGTGTTGTATGGCTACACCTTC
-,TRBD2,TRBJ2-7,TRBV28,CASSPNTGLAGYEQYF,TGTGCCAGCAGTCCTAACACCGGACTAGCGGGCTACGAGCAGTACTTC
-,-,TRBJ2-7,TRBV12-3/TRBV12-4,CASSFGGHHEQYF,TGTGCCAGCAGTTTCGGGGGTCACCACGAGCAGTACTTC
few,-,TRBJ2-7,TRBV10-1,CASSDYQVRRGSYEQYF,TGCGCCAGCAGTGATTATCAGGTGAGGAGGGGCTCCTACGAGCAGTACTTC
-,-,TRBJ2-3,TRBV27,CASSSPGESTTDTQYF,TGTGCCAGCAGTTCGCCGGGCGAATCAACCACAGATACGCAGTATTTT
-,-,TRBJ2-1,TRBV12-3/TRBV12-4,CASSLLPYNEQFF,TGTGCCAGCAGTTTACTCCCCTACAATGAGCAGTTCTTC
-,-,TRBJ2-7,TRBV19,CASSIKEGRYEQYF,TGTGCCAGTAGTATAAAGGAGGGCCGCTACGAGCAGTACTTC
-,-,TRBJ1-2,TRBV28,CASSDLWDGYTF,TGTGCCAGCAGTGACCTTTGGGATGGCTACACCTTC
-,TRBD1,TRBJ1-1,TRBV28,CASSRQGENTEAFF,TGTGCCAGCAGTAGACAGGGCGAAAACACTGAAGCTTTCTTT
-,-,TRBJ2-2,TRBV10-3,CAIRRDNTGELFF,TGTGCCATCAGGCGGGATAACACCGGGGAGCTGTTTTTT